The T cell receptor (beta chain) under discussion was sequenced for a study of blood T cell repertoires in COVID-19. V dropped 0 bases and J dropped 4; count of bases not matched to a gene: 6. The CDR3 runs to 17 residues. The germline gives CDR1 LGHNA, CDR2 YSLEER. Generated by immunoSEQ multiplex PCR, the TCRdb table keeps only in-frame clones and is missing some. The table shows roughly 90,000 clones, with around four fifths occurring only once. The gene calls are TRBV4-3 and TRBJ2-2, with 9 bases aligning to TRBD1. The source is a man in his fifties or sixties with acute or convalescent COVID-19. The sample comprised peripheral blood. The CDR3 spells CASSQEPGQGGTGELFF. CDR3 bases: TGCGCCAGCAGCCAAGAACCGGGACAGGGCGGCACCGGGGAGCTGTTTTTT.